The 5 T cell receptor beta chains given below trace back to one sample, sequenced in a study of T cells after yellow fever vaccination. TCRdb re-called the 5' RACE reads with MiXCR, one entry per CDR3 protein. The repertoire has under 300,000 distinct CDR3 sequences, around 6.7% of them found once; the top ten carry 0.8% to 1.2%. Sequences were derived from CD4+ T cells sorted from PBMCs, sampled on the day of the yellow fever booster vaccination. The origin of the receptors is a man aged 30 to 39 who received the YFV17D yellow fever vaccine.

In its sample, this clonotype was seen many times. This rearrangement joins TRBV19 to TRBJ2-7; 7 nucleotides agree with TRBD1. The V segment lost 5 bases and the J segment 1 base; nucleotides outside the gene matches: 5. This CDR3 region has 14 residues. The V gene's germline CDR1 is LNHDA and CDR2 SQIVND (reference sequence). CDR3 sequence reads: CASSSPGQSYEQYF. CDR3 nucleotides: TGTGCCAGTAGTTCGCCGGGACAGTCCTACGAGCAGTACTTC.

The V gene is TRBV5-1, the J gene TRBJ2-1, with 9 positions matching TRBD2. The J segment lost 4 bases and the V segment lost 1 base, leaving 6 bases of the junction unmatched. CDR3 length equals 16 residues. Germline assignment: CDR1 SGHRS and CDR2 YFSETQ. The CDR3 coding sequence is TGCGCCAGCAGCTTGTCGGCGACTAGCGGTTACAATGAGCAGTTCTTC. It encodes CASSLSATSGYNEQFF.

The V and J genes are TRBV9 and TRBJ2-2; maybe TRBD2 (5 bases). This CDR3 has 15 residues. V dropped 5 bases and J dropped 0 bases, with 11 bases sitting between them. Germline-derived CDR1 and CDR2 are SGDLS and YYNGEE. The CDR3 protein is CASSAGQPNTGELFF. CDR3 bases: TGTGCCAGCAGTGCGGGCCAACCGAACACCGGGGAGCTGTTTTTT.

In this sample, this clonotype turned up many times. The chain links TRBV7-9 to TRBJ2-3; D uncertain. CDR3 length: 14 residues. Per germline, CDR1 SEHNR and CDR2 FQNEAQ (reference sequence). The V and J ends lost 5 bases and 1 base respectively, with 10 bases between them. CDR3 DNA: TGTGCCAGCAGCGCAGCTACTCGCACAGATACGCAGTATTTT. Its protein product is CASSAATRTDTQYF.

V gene TRBV5-6 combines with J gene TRBJ2-3; D perhaps matches TRBD2 (5 bases). Trimming took 3 bases from V and 2 from J, leaving 7 bases between them. Germline lookup yields CDR1 SGHDT and CDR2 YYEEEE. The CDR3 has 13 residues. Here the CDR3 reads CASSWRITDTQYF. CDR3 sequence (DNA): TGTGCCAGCAGCTGGAGGATCACAGATACGCAGTATTTT. Using reference TRBV5-6 and TRBJ2-3 for the parts outside the CDR3, the full variable domain is DAGVTQSPTHLIKTRGQQVTLRCSPKSGHDTVSWYQQALGQGPQFIFQYYEEEERQRGNFPDRFSGHQFPNYSSELNVNALLLGDSALYLCASSWRITDTQYFGPGTRLTVL.